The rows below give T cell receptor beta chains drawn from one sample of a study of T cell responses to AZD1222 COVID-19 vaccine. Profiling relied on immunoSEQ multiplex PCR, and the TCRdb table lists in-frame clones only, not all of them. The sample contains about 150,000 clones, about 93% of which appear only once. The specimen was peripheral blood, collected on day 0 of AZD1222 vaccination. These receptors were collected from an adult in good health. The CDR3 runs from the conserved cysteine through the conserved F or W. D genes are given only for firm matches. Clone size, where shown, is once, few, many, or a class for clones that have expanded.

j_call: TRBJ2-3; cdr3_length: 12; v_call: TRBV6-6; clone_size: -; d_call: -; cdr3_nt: TGTGCCAGCAATGGCCGGGGGGATACGCAGTATTTT; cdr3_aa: CASNGRGDTQYF
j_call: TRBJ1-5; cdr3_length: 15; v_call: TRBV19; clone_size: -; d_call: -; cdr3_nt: TGTGCCAGTAGTATTCGGAGGGGAACCAATCAGCCCCAGCATTTT; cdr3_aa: CASSIRRGTNQPQHF
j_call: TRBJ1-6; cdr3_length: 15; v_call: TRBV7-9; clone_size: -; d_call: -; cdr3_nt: TGTGCCAGCAGCTCAGAACCCCAAAATCTCCCACCCCTCCACTTT; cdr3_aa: CASSSEPQNLPPLHF
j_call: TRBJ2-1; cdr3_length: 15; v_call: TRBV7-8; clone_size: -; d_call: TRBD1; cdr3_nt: TGTGCCAGCAGCTTCAATGGTCACAGGGGCCCCTTTGAGTTCTTC; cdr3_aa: CASSFNGHRGPFEFF
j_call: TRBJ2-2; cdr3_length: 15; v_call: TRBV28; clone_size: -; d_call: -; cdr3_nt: TGTGCCAGCAGGCGAGCGGAGAGGGTCACCGGGGAGCTGTTTTTT; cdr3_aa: CASRRAERVTGELFF
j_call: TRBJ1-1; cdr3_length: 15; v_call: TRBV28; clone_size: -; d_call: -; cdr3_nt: TGTGCCAGCAGTTTCGCCGGAAACATGAACACTGAAGCTTTCTTT; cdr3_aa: CASSFAGNMNTEAFF
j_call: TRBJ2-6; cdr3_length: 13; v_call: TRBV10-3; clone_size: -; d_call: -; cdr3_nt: TGTGCCATTTGGAACTCTGGGGCCAACGTCCTGACTTTC; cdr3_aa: CAIWNSGANVLTF
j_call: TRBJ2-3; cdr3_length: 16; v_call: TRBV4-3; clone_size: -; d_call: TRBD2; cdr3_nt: TGCGCCAGCAGCCAAGAGTTCGGGAGGGGGACAGATACGCAGTATTTT; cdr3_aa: CASSQEFGRGTDTQYF
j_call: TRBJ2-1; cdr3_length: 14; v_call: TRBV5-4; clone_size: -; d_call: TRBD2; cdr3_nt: TGTGCCAGCAGATCCCCGACGGGGGGCAATGAGCAGTTCTTC; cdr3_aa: CASRSPTGGNEQFF
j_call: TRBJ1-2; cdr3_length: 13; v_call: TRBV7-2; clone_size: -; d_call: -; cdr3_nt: TGTGCCAGCAGCTTACTGCAGGGCCATGGCTACACCTTC; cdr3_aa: CASSLLQGHGYTF
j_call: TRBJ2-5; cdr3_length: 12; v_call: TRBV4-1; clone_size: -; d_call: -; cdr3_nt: TGCGCCAGCAGCCAACGAGGAGAGACCCAGTACTTC; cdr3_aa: CASSQRGETQYF
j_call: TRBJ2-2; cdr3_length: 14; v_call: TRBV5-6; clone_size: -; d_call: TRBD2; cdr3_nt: TGTGCCAGCAGCTTGGCCGGGAGGGCCGGGGAGCTGTTTTTT; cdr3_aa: CASSLAGRAGELFF
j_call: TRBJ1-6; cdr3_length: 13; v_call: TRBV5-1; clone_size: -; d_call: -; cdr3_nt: TGCGCCAGCAGCGGACACGATAATTCACCCCTCCACTTT; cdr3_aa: CASSGHDNSPLHF
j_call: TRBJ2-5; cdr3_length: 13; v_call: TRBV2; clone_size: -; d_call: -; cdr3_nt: TGTGCCAGCACAAACGGACTACAAGAGACCCAGTACTTC; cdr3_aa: CASTNGLQETQYF
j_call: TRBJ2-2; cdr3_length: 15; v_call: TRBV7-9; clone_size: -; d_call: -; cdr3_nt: TGTGCCAGCAGCCTTCGGGATCCGAACACCGGGGAGCTGTTTTTT; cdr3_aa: CASSLRDPNTGELFF
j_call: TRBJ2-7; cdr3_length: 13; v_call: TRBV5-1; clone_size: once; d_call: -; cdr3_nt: TGCGCCAGCAGCTGGGGGGGCAGTTACGAGCAGTACTTC; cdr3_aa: CASSWGGSYEQYF
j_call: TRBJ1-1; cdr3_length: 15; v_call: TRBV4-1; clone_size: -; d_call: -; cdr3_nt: TGCGCCAGCAGCCAAAGATTTCAGGGCGGCACTGAAGCTTTCTTT; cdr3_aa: CASSQRFQGGTEAFF
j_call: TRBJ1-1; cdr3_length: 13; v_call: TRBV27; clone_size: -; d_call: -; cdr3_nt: TGTGCCAGCAGTTTTTTAGGGATCGCTGAAGCTTTCTTT; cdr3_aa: CASSFLGIAEAFF
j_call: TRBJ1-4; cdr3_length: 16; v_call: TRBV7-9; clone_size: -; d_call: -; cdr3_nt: TGTGCCAGCAGTCCCACCTTTGGGGGAAGGCGTGAAAAACTGTTTTTT; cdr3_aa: CASSPTFGGRREKLFF
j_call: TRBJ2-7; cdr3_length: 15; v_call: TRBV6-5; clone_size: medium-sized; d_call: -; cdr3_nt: TGTGCCAGCAGTTTCGCCGCCGGGGGCTCCTACGAGCAGTACTTC; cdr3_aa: CASSFAAGGSYEQYF
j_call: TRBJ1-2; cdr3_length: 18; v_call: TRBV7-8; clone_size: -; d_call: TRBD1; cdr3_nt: TGTGCCAGCAGCTTAGGGCCATACGTCCAGGGGGCTTTGGATGGCTACACCTTC; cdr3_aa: CASSLGPYVQGALDGYTF
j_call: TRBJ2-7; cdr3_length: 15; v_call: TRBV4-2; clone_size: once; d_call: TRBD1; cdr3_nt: TGTGCCAGCAGCCAAGATCCGAGACAGGGGACCGAGCAGTACTTC; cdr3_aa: CASSQDPRQGTEQYF